This TCR beta chain was observed in a study of blood T cell repertoires in COVID-19. Across the study: The analysed material was cDNA or gDNA that came from T cells, B-cell-depleted T cells, or PBMCs.

Germline values: CDR1 SGHAT, CDR2 FQNNGV. The length of the CDR3 is 14 residues. V gave up 1 base and J gave up 5 bases, with 11 bases separating them. As processed by the authors: Amplification with reference gene primers provided the estimates of nucleated cell counts. Method: immunoSEQ multiplex PCR; TCRdb's copy keeps in-frame clones and lacks some. The V and J calls and clone size are taken from that table; D and trimming were inferred from the DNA. The data hold 20,000 to 30,000 clones, with about 91% observed a single time. The chain combines TRBV11-2 with TRBJ2-5; perhaps TRBD1 as D (6 bases). The receptor was isolated from a man in his sixties or seventies with active COVID-19. The sample was peripheral blood. CDR3 in amino acids: CASSLAGEYETQYF. The CDR3 bases are TGTGCCAGCAGCTTAGCAGGGGAATATGAGACCCAGTACTTC.